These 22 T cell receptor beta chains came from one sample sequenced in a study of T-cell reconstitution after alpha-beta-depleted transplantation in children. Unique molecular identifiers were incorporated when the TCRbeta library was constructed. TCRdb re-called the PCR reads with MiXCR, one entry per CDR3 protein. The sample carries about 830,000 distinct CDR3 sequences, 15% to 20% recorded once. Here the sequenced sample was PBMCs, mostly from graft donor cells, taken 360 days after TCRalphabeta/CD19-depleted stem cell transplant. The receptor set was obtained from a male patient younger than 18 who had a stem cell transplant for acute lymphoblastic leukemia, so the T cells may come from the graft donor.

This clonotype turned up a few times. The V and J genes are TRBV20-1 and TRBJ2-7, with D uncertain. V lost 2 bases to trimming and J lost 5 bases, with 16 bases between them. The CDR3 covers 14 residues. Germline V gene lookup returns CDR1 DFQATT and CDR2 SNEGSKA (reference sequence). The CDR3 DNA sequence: TGCAGTGCTAGACTTTTGGCGTACGAAGACGAGCAGTACTTC. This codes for CSARLLAYEDEQYF.

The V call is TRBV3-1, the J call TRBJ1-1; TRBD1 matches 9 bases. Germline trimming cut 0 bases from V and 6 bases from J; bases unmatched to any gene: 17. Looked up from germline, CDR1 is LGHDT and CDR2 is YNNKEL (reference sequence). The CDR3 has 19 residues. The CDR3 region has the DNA TGTGCCAGCAGCCAAGAACTATTGCATGTACAGGGGGCGAGCCCTGAAGCTTTCTTT. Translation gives CASSQELLHVQGASPEAFF.

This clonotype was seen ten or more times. The chain's CDR3 is CASSPWTATSTDTQYF. For the CDR3, the DNA is TGTGCCAGCAGCCCCTGGACTGCCACTAGCACAGATACGCAGTATTTT. This chain uses TRBV6-1 with TRBJ2-3; D perhaps matches TRBD2 (5 bases). The germline gives CDR1 MNHNS, CDR2 SASEGT. The CDR3 has 16 amino acids. The ends were cut back, 6 bases at V and 0 bases at J, with 16 bases in the middle.

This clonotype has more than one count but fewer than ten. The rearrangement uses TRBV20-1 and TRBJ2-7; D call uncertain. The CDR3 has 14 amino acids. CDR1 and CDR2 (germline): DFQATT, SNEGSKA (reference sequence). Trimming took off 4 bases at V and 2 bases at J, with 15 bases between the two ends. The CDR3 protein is CSANPRTRTYEQYF. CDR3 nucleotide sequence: TGCAGTGCTAACCCCAGGACCCGCACCTACGAGCAGTACTTC.

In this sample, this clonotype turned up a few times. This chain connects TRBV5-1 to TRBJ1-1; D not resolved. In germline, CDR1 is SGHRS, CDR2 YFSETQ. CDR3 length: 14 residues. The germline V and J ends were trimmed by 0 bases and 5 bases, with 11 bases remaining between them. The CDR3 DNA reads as TGCGCCAGCAGCTTGGAAGCGTTCAGGACTGAAGCTTTCTTT. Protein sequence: CASSLEAFRTEAFF.

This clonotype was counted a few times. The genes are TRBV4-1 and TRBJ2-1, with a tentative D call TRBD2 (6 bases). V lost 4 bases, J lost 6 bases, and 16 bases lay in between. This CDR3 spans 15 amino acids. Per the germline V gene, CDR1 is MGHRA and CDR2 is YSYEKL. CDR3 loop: CASSPFTRDSNEQFF. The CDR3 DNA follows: TGCGCCAGCAGCCCGTTCACGAGGGACTCCAATGAGCAGTTCTTC.

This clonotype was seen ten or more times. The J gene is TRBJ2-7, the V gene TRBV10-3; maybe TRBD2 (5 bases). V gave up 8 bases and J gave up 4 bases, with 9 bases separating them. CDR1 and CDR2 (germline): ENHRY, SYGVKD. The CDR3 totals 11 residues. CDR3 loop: CAILRGYEQYF. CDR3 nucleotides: TGTGCCATCCTCCGAGGGTACGAGCAGTACTTC.

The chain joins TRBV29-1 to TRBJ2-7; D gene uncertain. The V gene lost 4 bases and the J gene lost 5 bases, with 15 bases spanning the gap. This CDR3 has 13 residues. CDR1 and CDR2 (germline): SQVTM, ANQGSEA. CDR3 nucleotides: TGCAGCGTTGTCCGCGTTAGCCCGAACGAGCAGTACTTC. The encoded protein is CSVVRVSPNEQYF.

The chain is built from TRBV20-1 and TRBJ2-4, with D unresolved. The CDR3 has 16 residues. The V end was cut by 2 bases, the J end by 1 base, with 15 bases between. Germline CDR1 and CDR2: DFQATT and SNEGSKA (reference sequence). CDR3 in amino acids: CSARPQHFSAKNIQYF. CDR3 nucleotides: TGCAGTGCTAGACCACAGCACTTTTCGGCCAAAAACATTCAGTACTTC.

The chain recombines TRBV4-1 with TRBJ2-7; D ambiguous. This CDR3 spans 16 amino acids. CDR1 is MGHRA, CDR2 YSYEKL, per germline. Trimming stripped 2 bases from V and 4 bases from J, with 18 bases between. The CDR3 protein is CASSQYAAAGAYEQYF. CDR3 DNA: TGCGCCAGCAGCCAATATGCGGCAGCAGGCGCATACGAGCAGTACTTC.

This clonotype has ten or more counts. This CDR3 is CSVESSLREQYF. CDR3 nucleotides: TGCAGCGTTGAATCTAGCCTAAGAGAGCAGTACTTC. The chain links TRBV29-1 to TRBJ2-7, with D possibly being TRBD2 (5 bases). The CDR3 has 12 residues. Germline loops: CDR1 SQVTM, CDR2 ANQGSEA. V was cut by 2 bases and J by 7 bases, with 12 bases left in between.

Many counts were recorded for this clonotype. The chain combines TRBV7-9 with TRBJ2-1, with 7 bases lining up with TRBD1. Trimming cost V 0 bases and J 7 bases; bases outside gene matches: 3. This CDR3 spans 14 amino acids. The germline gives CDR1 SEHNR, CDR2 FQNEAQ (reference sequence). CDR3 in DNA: TGTGCCAGCAGCTTAGCACAGGGGAATAATGAGCAGTTCTTC. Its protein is CASSLAQGNNEQFF.

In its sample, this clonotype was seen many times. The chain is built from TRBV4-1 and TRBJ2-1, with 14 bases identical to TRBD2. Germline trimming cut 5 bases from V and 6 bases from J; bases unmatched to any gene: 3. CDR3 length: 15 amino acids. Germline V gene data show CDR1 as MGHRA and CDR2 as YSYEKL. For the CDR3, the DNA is TGCGCCAGCAGCTTCGGGACTAGCGGGAGCAATGAGCAGTTCTTC. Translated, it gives CASSFGTSGSNEQFF.

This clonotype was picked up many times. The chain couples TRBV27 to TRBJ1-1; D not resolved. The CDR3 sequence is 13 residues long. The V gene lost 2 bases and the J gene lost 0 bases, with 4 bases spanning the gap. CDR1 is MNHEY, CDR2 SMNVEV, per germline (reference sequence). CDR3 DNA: TGTGCCAGCAGTTTACGCATGAACACTGAAGCTTTCTTT. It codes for CASSLRMNTEAFF.

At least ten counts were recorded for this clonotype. CDR3 in amino acids: CASSFDTVYQPQHF. CDR3 coding DNA: TGCGCCAGCAGCTTTGACACCGTCTATCAGCCCCAGCATTTT. V usage is TRBV5-1 and J usage is TRBJ1-5, with D uncertain. Germline V CDR1 and CDR2: SGHRS, YFSETQ. With 2 bases removed from V and 5 bases from J, the gap between germline ends came to 11 bases. The CDR3 runs 14 residues.

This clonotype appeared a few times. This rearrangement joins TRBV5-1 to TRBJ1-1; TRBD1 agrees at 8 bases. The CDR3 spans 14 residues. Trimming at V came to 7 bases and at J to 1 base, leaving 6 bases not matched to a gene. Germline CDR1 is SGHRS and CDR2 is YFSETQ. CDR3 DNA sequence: TGCGCCAGCGCCGCCAGGGGGCCGAACACTGAAGCTTTCTTT. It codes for CASAARGPNTEAFF.

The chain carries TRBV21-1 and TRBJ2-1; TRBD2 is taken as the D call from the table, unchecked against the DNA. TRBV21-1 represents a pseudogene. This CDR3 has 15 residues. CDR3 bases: TGTGCCAGCAGCAAAGCTAGCGGGGCCTACAATGAGCAGTTCTTC. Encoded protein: CASSKASGAYNEQFF.

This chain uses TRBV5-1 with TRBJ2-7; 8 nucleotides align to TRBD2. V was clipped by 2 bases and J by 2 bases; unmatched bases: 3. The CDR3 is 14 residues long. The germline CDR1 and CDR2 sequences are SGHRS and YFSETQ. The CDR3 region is CASSLYSGAYEQYF. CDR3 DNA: TGCGCCAGCAGCTTATATAGCGGGGCCTACGAGCAGTACTTC.

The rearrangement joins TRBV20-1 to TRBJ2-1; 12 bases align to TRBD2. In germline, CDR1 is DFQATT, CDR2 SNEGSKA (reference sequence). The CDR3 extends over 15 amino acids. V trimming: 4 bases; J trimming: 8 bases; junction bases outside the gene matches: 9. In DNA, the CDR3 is TGCAGTGCTAAAAGGGGACTAGCGGGTCAGGATGAGCAGTTCTTC. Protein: CSAKRGLAGQDEQFF.

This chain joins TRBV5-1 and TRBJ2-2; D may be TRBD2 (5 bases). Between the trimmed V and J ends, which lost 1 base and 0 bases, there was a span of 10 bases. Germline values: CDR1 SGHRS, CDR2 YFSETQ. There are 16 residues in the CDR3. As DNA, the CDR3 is TGCGCCAGCAGCTTGAGGGAGCGGACGAACACCGGGGAGCTGTTTTTT. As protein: CASSLRERTNTGELFF.

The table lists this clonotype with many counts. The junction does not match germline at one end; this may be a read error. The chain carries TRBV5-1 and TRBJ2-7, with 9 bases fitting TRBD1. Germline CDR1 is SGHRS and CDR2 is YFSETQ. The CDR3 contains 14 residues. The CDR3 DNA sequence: TGTGCCAGCAGTTTAGCCGGACAGGGGTACGAGCAGTACTTC. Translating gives CASSLAGQGYEQYF.

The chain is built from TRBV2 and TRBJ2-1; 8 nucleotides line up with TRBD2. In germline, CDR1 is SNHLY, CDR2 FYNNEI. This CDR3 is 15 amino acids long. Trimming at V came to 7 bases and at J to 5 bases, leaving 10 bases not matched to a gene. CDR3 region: CASIQSGRRHNEQFF. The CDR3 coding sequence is TGTGCCAGCATACAAAGCGGGAGAAGACACAATGAGCAGTTCTTC.